A selection of T cell receptor beta chains follows, all from one sample in a study of radiation and T cells in renal cell carcinoma. Repertoires were generated with immunoSEQ multiplex PCR, while TCRdb's copy carries only in-frame clones and drops some. The repertoire holds approximately 40,000 clones, with roughly 80% as singletons. Material: blood, obtained from a patient whose treatment included radiotherapy and nephrectomy. The receptors were gathered from a woman in her 70s with renal cell carcinoma. The CDR3 runs from the conserved cysteine through the conserved F or W. Fields, in order: clone size, D gene, J gene, V gene, CDR3 DNA, CDR3 protein. The D gene is left open where the match is weak. The size of a clone is reported for some rows only, either as once, few or many, or as a class for expanded clones.

NA,NA,TRBJ2-7,TRBV6-6,TGTGCCAGCAGCAATCAGGGATACGAGCAGTACTTC,CASSNQGYEQYF
once,NA,TRBJ1-5,TRBV9,TGTGCCAGCAGCGTAGCCGGGAGCAATCAGCCCCAGCATTTT,CASSVAGSNQPQHF
NA,NA,TRBJ2-1,TRBV19,TGTGCCAGTAGTTACCCTCCGGACCGTGAGCAGTTCTTC,CASSYPPDREQFF
NA,NA,TRBJ2-6,TRBV19,TGTGCCAGTAGTATAGATGGGGGTGAGCACTCTGGGGCCAACGTCCTGACTTTC,CASSIDGGEHSGANVLTF
NA,TRBD2,TRBJ2-5,TRBV19,TGTGCCAGTAGTATAGCGGGAGGGGCAGAGACCCAGTACTTC,CASSIAGGAETQYF
NA,TRBD1,TRBJ1-5,TRBV2,TGTGCCAGCAGGGGGCTCGGGACAGACAATCAGCCCCAGCATTTT,CASRGLGTDNQPQHF
NA,NA,TRBJ1-5,TRBV29-1,TGCAGCGCCCTGACAGTCAATCAGCCCCAGCATTTT,CSALTVNQPQHF
NA,NA,TRBJ1-4,TRBV6-1,TGTGCCAGCAGTGAAGTAGGGGGGAGGTCAACTAATGAAAAACTGTTTTTT,CASSEVGGRSTNEKLFF
once,NA,TRBJ2-1,TRBV7-9,TGTGCCAGCAGCCGCGTGAGGGAGAGTGATGAGCAGTTCTTC,CASSRVRESDEQFF
NA,NA,TRBJ1-6,TRBV11-2,TGTGCCAGCAGCGGACAGTCCTATAATTCACCCCTCCACTTT,CASSGQSYNSPLHF
NA,NA,TRBJ2-7,TRBV5-1,TGCGCCAGCAGCTTGACTCGGACAGTGACCTACGAGCAGTACTTC,CASSLTRTVTYEQYF
once,NA,TRBJ2-3,TRBV6-1,TGTGCCACAGGCAGGGGCACAGATACGCAGTATTTT,CATGRGTDTQYF
NA,TRBD1,TRBJ1-2,TRBV6-6,TGTGCCAGCAGCCCGGACAGGGATAGCTATGGCTACACCTTC,CASSPDRDSYGYTF
NA,TRBD1,TRBJ1-6,TRBV6-4,TGTGCCAGCAGTGACGCGGACAGGCCGGGCTCACCCCTCCACTTT,CASSDADRPGSPLHF
NA,TRBD1,TRBJ1-1,TRBV2,TGTGCCAGCAGTGAAAAGGGCGCCGACAGGGGGTATGAAGCTTTCTTT,CASSEKGADRGYEAFF
NA,TRBD1,TRBJ1-1,TRBV19,TGTGCCAGTAGTATCGCCGGGACAGGGGGTGACACTGAAGCTTTCTTT,CASSIAGTGGDTEAFF
NA,NA,TRBJ1-2,TRBV6-5,TGTGCCAGCACCCCGGGAGCGGCTAACTATGGCTACACCTTC,CASTPGAANYGYTF
NA,NA,TRBJ2-5,TRBV6-5,TGTGCCAGCAGTTACAATGGAGGTACCGAGACCCAGTACTTC,CASSYNGGTETQYF
NA,NA,TRBJ1-5,TRBV19,TGTGCCAGTACCGCGGGGGGACTTGGGCATTTT,CASTAGGLGHF
NA,TRBD1,TRBJ2-7,TRBV25-1,TGTGCCAGCAGTGGGACAGGGATGACCTACGAGCAGTACTTC,CASSGTGMTYEQYF
NA,TRBD1,TRBJ2-6,TRBV18,TGTGCCAGCTCACCGACAGGGGGTTACTCTGGGGCCAACGTCCTGACTTTC,CASSPTGGYSGANVLTF
NA,NA,TRBJ2-7,TRBV7-2,TGTGCCAGCAGCCCTGACCGCCAAGGGGTGGAGTACTTC,CASSPDRQGVEYF
NA,NA,TRBJ1-2,TRBV6-1,TGTGCCAGCGGGCCAGGCGCTAACTATGGCTACACCTTC,CASGPGANYGYTF
few,TRBD1,TRBJ1-4,TRBV2,TGTGCCAGCAGCGTAGACAGGGGGCGTAATGAAAAACTGTTTTTT,CASSVDRGRNEKLFF
once,TRBD1,TRBJ2-7,TRBV19,TGTGCCAGTAGTTTGGGACAGGCTGCCTACGAGCAGTACTTC,CASSLGQAAYEQYF
NA,NA,TRBJ2-5,TRBV9,TGTGCCAGTTCGGGAGGGGGCGTAGGAGAGACCCAGTACTTC,CASSGGGVGETQYF
few,NA,TRBJ2-5,TRBV7-6,TGTGCCAGCAGCTCTAGTCCATGGAAGACCCAGTACTTC,CASSSSPWKTQYF
NA,NA,TRBJ2-7,TRBV30,TGTGCCTCACAGCGATTTAGCTCCTACGAGCAGTACTTC,CASQRFSSYEQYF
NA,NA,TRBJ2-1,TRBV9,TGTGCCAGCAGCGTAGGTCAGGGTTCCTACAATGAGCAGTTCTTC,CASSVGQGSYNEQFF
NA,NA,TRBJ2-2,TRBV7-6,TGTGCCAGCAGCTTAGCCGACAGGAACACCGGGGAGCTGTTTTTT,CASSLADRNTGELFF
NA,TRBD1,TRBJ1-1,TRBV7-3,TGTGCCAGCAGCAAACAGGGGGGCACTGAAGCTTTCTTT,CASSKQGGTEAFF
NA,TRBD1,TRBJ2-1,TRBV7-2,TGTGCCAGCAGCCGGACAGGGGCATACAATGAGCAGTTCTTC,CASSRTGAYNEQFF
NA,TRBD1,TRBJ1-4,TRBV5-1,TGCGCCAGCAGCTTGGGGACAGGGGGTGAAAAACTGTTTTTT,CASSLGTGGEKLFF
NA,TRBD2,TRBJ2-4,TRBV18,TGTGCCAGCTCACCACCGATGGCTAGCGGGTCCCTAGCCAAAAACATTCAGTACTTC,CASSPPMASGSLAKNIQYF
few,NA,TRBJ1-1,TRBV14,TGTGCCAGCAGCCAAATAGGAGGGTTTAGCACTGAAGCTTTCTTT,CASSQIGGFSTEAFF
NA,NA,TRBJ1-3,TRBV10-3,TGTGCCATCAGTGAGTCGAAAGCGGGGGAATTCTCTGGAAACACCATATATTTT,CAISESKAGEFSGNTIYF
NA,NA,TRBJ1-4,TRBV6-5,TGTGCCAGCAGATCACCGACGGACGAAAAACTGTTTTTT,CASRSPTDEKLFF
NA,NA,TRBJ2-3,TRBV4-1,TGCGCCAGCAGCCAGGTAGCGCACCCAGATACGCAGTATTTT,CASSQVAHPDTQYF
once,NA,TRBJ1-5,TRBV19,TGTGCCAGTAGTATCATTCAAACCAGTCAGCCCCAGCATTTT,CASSIIQTSQPQHF
NA,TRBD1,TRBJ2-1,TRBV30,TGTGCCTGGGAAGGACAGGGGCGATACTCCTACAATGAGCAGTTCTTC,CAWEGQGRYSYNEQFF
NA,NA,TRBJ1-2,TRBV7-9,TGTGCCAGCAGCCTCCGCCCCGACTATGGCTACACCTTC,CASSLRPDYGYTF
NA,TRBD2,TRBJ2-3,TRBV7-8,TGTGCCAGCAGCCCAAAGGCTAGCGGGAGAACAGATACGCAGTATTTT,CASSPKASGRTDTQYF
few,NA,TRBJ1-1,TRBV15,TGTGCCACCAGCAGAGAGGGGACCCTGGGAGCTTTCTTT,CATSREGTLGAFF
NA,TRBD1,TRBJ2-3,TRBV6-6,TGTGCCAGCAGGCCAATACAGGGGCTCATCACAGATACGCAGTATTTT,CASRPIQGLITDTQYF
NA,NA,TRBJ2-7,TRBV11-1,TGTGCCAGCAGCTTAGCACCTGGGACGGCTCTCTACGAGCAGTACTTC,CASSLAPGTALYEQYF
many,NA,TRBJ1-5,TRBV19,TGTGCCAGTAGTATGGGCGGGGAGGGTCAGCCCCAGCATTTT,CASSMGGEGQPQHF
NA,TRBD2,TRBJ2-7,TRBV5-6,TGTGCCAGCGGAGGGAGGGATTCCTACGAGCAGTACTTC,CASGGRDSYEQYF
NA,TRBD2,TRBJ2-1,TRBV7-9,TGTGCCAGCAGCCGCCAGCGGGGGGGGTATGAGCAGTTCTTC,CASSRQRGGYEQFF
NA,NA,TRBJ1-3,TRBV5-6,TGTGCCAGCAGCCCAGTGATGGACAGAAACACCATATATTTT,CASSPVMDRNTIYF
NA,TRBD1,TRBJ1-2,TRBV25-1,TGTGCCAGCAGTGATTCTACAGGGGTCTATGGCTACACCTTC,CASSDSTGVYGYTF